This entry features one T cell receptor (beta chain) sequence. Two negative PCRs, clearance, or symptom resolution had been documented for recovered Cohort 3 donors. This sample is drawn from a study of blood T cell repertoires in COVID-19. Study overall: The cDNA or gDNA used as material had been derived from T cells, B-cell-depleted T cells, or PBMCs.

TCRdb keeps only in-frame clones here, not all; method: immunoSEQ multiplex PCR. The data show 200,000 to 250,000 clones, about 87% seen once. Trimming took 4 bases from V and 3 from J; bases not matched to a gene: 10. Germline values: CDR1 LGHNT, CDR2 FRNRAP. The CDR3 has 19 amino acids. Sequencing input: PBMCs or T cells enriched from blood (not recorded which). The sequence derives from a woman aged 30 to 39 who had recovered from COVID-19. The chain recombines TRBV12-5 with TRBJ2-1; the match to TRBD2 covers 15 bases. The CDR3 nucleotides are TGTGCTAGTGGTTCTGGACTAGCGGGGGGGCCTGGGCACTACAATGAGCAGTTCTTC. This codes for CASGSGLAGGPGHYNEQFF.